Listed below are T cell receptor beta chains from one sample, sequenced in a study of OX40 agonist ivuxolimab in advanced cancers. Profiling relied on immunoSEQ multiplex PCR, and the TCRdb table lists in-frame clones only, not all of them. Of 90,000 or so clones in the sample, about 91% were seen once. The sample here was CD4+ or CD8+ T cells sorted from blood, taken in a trial of the OX40 agonist ivuxolimab. The receptors were gathered from an adult with an advanced solid tumor such as melanoma, head and neck, liver or kidney cancer. CDR3s leave out the opening cysteine and the closing phenylalanine or tryptophan. D genes are given only for firm matches. The size of a clone is reported for some rows only, either as once, few or many, or as a class for expanded clones.

D gene	clone size	J gene	V gene	CDR3 protein
TRBD2	-	TRBJ2-1	TRBV11-3	ASSFAGGEQF
TRBD1	-	TRBJ1-2	TRBV7-2	ASSSGGAIPYGYT
TRBD2	-	TRBJ2-1	TRBV28	ASSRTSGRVSYNEQF
TRBD2	-	TRBJ2-5	TRBV7-2	ASSSTGTSIAQY
TRBD1	-	TRBJ2-3	TRBV28	ASSFTGTGSRVSHTQY
-	-	TRBJ1-5	TRBV7-9	ASSPSTSNQPQH
TRBD2	-	TRBJ2-3	TRBV9	ASSLSGGGPDTQY
-	-	TRBJ2-2	TRBV30	AWSRGTTSRTGELF
-	-	TRBJ1-2	TRBV19	ASRNLDRAYGYT
-	-	TRBJ2-1	TRBV5-1	ASTPTAFGDNEQF
TRBD2	-	TRBJ2-3	TRBV5-4	ASSSGSRLAGPTDTQY
-	-	TRBJ1-2	TRBV6-5	ASSYARTVNYGYT
-	-	TRBJ1-2	TRBV12-2	ASRFNRGWYYGYT
-	-	TRBJ1-4	TRBV13	ASSPPQGEKLF
-	-	TRBJ2-5	TRBV9	ASSRAPGETQY
-	-	TRBJ2-3	TRBV5-4	ASSLDQGRTDTQY
TRBD1	-	TRBJ2-2	TRBV18	ASSPTPGQEYTGELF
-	-	TRBJ1-3	TRBV19	ASSFGSSGNTIY
-	once	TRBJ2-1	TRBV7-8	ASSSWGGKPTNEQF
-	-	TRBJ2-7	TRBV18	ASSPRDSTYEQY
TRBD2	-	TRBJ2-7	TRBV6-6	ASSYRTSGPYEQY
TRBD1	-	TRBJ2-1	TRBV7-8	ASSLPGGNEQF
-	-	TRBJ1-1	TRBV5-4	ASSRTENTEAF
-	-	TRBJ2-1	TRBV5-1	ASSSGNPYNEQF
-	-	TRBJ1-6	TRBV30	AWSAVTPNSPLH
TRBD1	-	TRBJ2-7	TRBV4-2	ASSQDYRDRASHEQY
TRBD2	-	TRBJ2-7	TRBV7-2	ASSSGLSPYEQY
TRBD2	-	TRBJ2-3	TRBV19	ASSIAAGRTDTQY
-	-	TRBJ2-3	TRBV10-3	AISGPGAEYTDTQY
-	-	TRBJ2-7	TRBV7-3	ASSESTDYEQY
TRBD1	-	TRBJ2-1	TRBV11-3	ATSRTGINEQF
TRBD1	-	TRBJ2-3	TRBV2	ASIQQRGPGTDTQY
-	-	TRBJ2-5	TRBV7-2	ASSLELRETQY
TRBD1	few	TRBJ1-4	TRBV7-2	ASSLGTGPEKLF
-	-	TRBJ2-3	TRBV7-9	ASSTWRPTDTQY
-	-	TRBJ1-5	TRBV28	ASRGSNQPQH
-	-	TRBJ2-3	TRBV28	ASSQWPETQY
-	-	TRBJ1-1	TRBV6-1	ASSEATGIRVAEAF
-	-	TRBJ1-3	TRBV19	ASNDRHTSGNTIY
TRBD1	-	TRBJ1-3	TRBV9	ASSEGQGFSGNTIY
TRBD1	-	TRBJ1-2	TRBV28	ASSLFRGQGYT
-	-	TRBJ2-5	TRBV5-1	ASRYLSTGLGAQY
TRBD1	once	TRBJ2-7	TRBV5-5	ASSSPGQGYEQY
-	-	TRBJ1-3	TRBV19	ASSRMGLSSGNTIY
TRBD1	-	TRBJ2-3	TRBV5-6	ASSLDLTGGRTDTQY
TRBD2	-	TRBJ2-1	TRBV7-2	ASSLRLAGRNEQF
-	-	TRBJ2-7	TRBV7-2	ASSLSRTTLEQY
TRBD2	-	TRBJ2-1	TRBV19	ASSPFSGRGHNEQF
TRBD2	once	TRBJ2-3	TRBV18	ASSPPSSGRNTQY
TRBD1	-	TRBJ1-1	TRBV5-1	ASSQGDRNTEAF
-	-	TRBJ1-6	TRBV5-1	ASRPGTYNSPLH
TRBD2	-	TRBJ2-5	TRBV18	ASSPASGQETQY
-	few	TRBJ1-5	TRBV28	ASSLAGRQPQH
TRBD1	-	TRBJ1-1	TRBV18	ASSLRTGADTEAF